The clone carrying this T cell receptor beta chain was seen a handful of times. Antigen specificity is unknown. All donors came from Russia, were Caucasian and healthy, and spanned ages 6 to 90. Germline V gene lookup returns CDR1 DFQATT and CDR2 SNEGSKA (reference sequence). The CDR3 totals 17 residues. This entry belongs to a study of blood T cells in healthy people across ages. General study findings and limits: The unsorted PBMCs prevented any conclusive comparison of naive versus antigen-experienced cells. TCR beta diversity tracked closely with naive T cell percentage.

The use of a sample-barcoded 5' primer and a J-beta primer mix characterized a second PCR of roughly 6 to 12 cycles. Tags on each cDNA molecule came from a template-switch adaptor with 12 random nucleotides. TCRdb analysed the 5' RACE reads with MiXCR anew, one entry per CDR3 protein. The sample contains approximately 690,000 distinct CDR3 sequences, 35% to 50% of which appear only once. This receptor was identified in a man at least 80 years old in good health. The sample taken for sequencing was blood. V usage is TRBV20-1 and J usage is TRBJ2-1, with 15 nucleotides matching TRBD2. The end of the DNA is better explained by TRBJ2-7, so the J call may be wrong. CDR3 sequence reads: CSAPGTSGRSSYNEQYF. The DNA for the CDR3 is TGCAGTGCTCCCGGGACTAGCGGGAGGAGTTCCTACAATGAGCAGTACTTC.